Below, one T cell receptor (beta chain) is given with its context. Other DNA sequences within the sample encode an identical CDR3. Method: immunoSEQ multiplex PCR; TCRdb's copy keeps in-frame clones and lacks some. Counted here are 2 million to 2.5 million clones, roughly 95% occurring once; the ten biggest clones make up over 0.1%. CDR1 LNHDA and CDR2 SQIVND come from the germline V gene (reference sequence). The CDR3 length is 13 residues. The ends were cut back, 3 bases at V and 5 bases at J, with 7 bases in the middle. This sample is drawn from a study of shared clonotypes between healthy human individuals. Negatively enriched CD4+ T cells were divided by CD45RA into naive and memory.

The sequencing sample was made of naive CD4+ T cells sorted from blood. Subset noted: CD45RA+ positively selected. The chain joins TRBV19 to TRBJ2-2; D is unclear. This TCR came from a young man in good health. CDR3: CASSMRVTGELFF. CDR3 DNA: TGTGCCAGTAGTATGAGAGTTACCGGGGAGCTGTTTTTT.